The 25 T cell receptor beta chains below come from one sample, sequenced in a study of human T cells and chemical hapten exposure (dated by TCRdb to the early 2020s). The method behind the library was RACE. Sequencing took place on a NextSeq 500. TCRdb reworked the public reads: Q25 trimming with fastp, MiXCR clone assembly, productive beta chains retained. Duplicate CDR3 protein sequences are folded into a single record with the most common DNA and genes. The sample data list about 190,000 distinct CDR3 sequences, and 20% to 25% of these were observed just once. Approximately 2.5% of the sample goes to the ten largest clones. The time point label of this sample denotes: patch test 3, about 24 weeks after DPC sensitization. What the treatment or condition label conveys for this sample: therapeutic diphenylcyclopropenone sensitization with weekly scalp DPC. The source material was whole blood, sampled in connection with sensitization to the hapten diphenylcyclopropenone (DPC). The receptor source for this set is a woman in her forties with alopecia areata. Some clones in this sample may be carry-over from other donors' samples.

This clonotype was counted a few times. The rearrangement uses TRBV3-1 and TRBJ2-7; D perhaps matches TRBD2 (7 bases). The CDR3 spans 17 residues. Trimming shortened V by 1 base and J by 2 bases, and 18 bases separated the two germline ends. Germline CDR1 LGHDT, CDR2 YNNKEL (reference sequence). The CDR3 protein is CASSQAGVYGRTYEQYF. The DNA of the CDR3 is TGTGCCAGCAGCCAAGCAGGGGTTTACGGGAGGACCTACGAGCAGTACTTC.

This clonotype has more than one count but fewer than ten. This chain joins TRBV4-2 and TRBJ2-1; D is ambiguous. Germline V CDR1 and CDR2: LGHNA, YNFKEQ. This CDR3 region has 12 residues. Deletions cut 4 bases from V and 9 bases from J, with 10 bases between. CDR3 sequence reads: CASSPRLGEQFF. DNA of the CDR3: TGTGCCAGCAGCCCCCGATTGGGTGAGCAGTTCTTC.

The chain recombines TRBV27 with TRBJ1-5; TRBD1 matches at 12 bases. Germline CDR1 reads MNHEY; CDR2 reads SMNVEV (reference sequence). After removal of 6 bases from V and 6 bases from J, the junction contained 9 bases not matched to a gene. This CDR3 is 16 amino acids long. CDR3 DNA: TGTGCCAGCAGGCCCGCCGGGACAGGGGGCGGTCAGCCCCAGCATTTT. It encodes CASRPAGTGGGQPQHF.

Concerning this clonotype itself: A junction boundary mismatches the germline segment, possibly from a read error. CDR3 nucleotides: TGTGCCAGCAGTTGGGACAGGGGGTCCCCCAGAGACTTC. This gives the protein CASSWDRGSPRDF. This rearrangement joins TRBV6-5 to TRBJ2-7; TRBD1 matches 11 bases. CDR1 MNHEY and CDR2 SVGAGI come from the germline V gene. The CDR3 is 13 amino acids.

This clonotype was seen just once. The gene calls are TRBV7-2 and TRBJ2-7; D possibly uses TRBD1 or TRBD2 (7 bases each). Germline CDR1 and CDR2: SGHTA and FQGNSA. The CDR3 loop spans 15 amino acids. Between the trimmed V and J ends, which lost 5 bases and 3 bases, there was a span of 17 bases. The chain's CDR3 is CASSVGRGHIYEQYF. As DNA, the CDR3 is TGTGCCAGCAGCGTGGGGAGGGGGCATATCTACGAGCAGTACTTC.

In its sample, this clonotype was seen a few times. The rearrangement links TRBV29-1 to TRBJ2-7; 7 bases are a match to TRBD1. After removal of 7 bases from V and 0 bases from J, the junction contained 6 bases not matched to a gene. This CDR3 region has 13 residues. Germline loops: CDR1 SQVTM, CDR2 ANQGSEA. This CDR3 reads CSAATGISYEQYF. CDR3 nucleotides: TGCAGCGCTGCGACAGGGATCTCCTACGAGCAGTACTTC.

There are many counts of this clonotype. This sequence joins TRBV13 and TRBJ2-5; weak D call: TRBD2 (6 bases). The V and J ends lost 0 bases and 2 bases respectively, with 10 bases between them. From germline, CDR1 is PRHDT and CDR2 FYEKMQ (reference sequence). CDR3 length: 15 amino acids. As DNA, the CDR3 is TGTGCCAGCAGCTTAGGAGCCGGGGGTCAAGAGACCCAGTACTTC. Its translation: CASSLGAGGQETQYF.

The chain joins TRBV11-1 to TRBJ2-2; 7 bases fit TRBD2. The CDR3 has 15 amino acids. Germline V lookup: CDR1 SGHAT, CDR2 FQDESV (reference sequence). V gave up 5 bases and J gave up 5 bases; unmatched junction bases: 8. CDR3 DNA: TGTGCCAGCAGCCCCGGACTAGTCAGGACCGGGGAGCTGTTTTTT. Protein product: CASSPGLVRTGELFF.

CDR3 coding DNA: TGTGCCAGCAGTGATGACCTAAGGGGCCGAAGCACAGATACGCAGTATTTT. It translates to CASSDDLRGRSTDTQYF. The chain employs TRBV25-1 and TRBJ2-3; D might be TRBD1 (5 bases). This CDR3 is 17 amino acids long. Trimming left V 3 bases short and J 0 bases short, with 16 bases between. Germline lookup yields CDR1 MGHDK and CDR2 SYGVNS.

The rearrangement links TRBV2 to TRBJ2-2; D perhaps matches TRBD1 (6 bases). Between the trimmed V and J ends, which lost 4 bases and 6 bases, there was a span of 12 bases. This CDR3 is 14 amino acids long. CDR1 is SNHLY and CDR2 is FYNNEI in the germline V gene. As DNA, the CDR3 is TGTGCCAGCAGTGTTACAGGGAGAGCCGGGGAGCTGTTTTTT. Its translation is CASSVTGRAGELFF.

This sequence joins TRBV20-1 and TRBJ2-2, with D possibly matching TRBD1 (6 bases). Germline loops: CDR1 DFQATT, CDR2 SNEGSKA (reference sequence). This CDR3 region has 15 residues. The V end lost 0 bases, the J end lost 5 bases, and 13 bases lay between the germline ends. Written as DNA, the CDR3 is TGCAGTGCTAGAGATTCCCACAGGGATACCGGGGAGCTGTTTTTT. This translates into CSARDSHRDTGELFF.

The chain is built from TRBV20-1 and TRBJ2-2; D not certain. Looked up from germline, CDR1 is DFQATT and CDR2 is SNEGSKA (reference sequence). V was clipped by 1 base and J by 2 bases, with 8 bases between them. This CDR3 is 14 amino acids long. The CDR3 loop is CSARVPGNTGELFF. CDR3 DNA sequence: TGCAGTGCTAGAGTCCCAGGCAACACCGGGGAGCTGTTTTTT.

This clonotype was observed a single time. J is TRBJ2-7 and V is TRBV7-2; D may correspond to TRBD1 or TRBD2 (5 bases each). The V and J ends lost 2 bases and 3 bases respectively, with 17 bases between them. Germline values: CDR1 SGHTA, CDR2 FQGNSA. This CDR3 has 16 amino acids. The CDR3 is CASSLSGQGSIYEQYF. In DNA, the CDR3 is TGTGCCAGCAGCTTATCGGGGCAGGGAAGTATCTACGAGCAGTACTTC. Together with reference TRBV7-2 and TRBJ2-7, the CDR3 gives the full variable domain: GAGVSQSPSNKVTEKGKDVELRCDPISGHTALYWYRQSLGQGLEFLIYFQGNSAPDKSGLPSDRFSAERTGGSVSTLTIQRTQQEDSAVYLCASSLSGQGSIYEQYFGPGTRLTVT.

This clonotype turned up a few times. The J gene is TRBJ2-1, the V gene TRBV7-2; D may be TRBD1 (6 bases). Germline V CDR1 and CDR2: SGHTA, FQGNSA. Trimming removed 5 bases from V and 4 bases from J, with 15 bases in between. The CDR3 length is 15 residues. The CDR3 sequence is CASSPQTTGYNEQFF. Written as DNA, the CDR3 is TGTGCCAGCAGCCCTCAAACCACAGGGTACAATGAGCAGTTCTTC.

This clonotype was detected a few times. In DNA form, the CDR3 reads TGCAGTGCCACCCGGGACAGGACGTCCTACGAGCAGTACTTC. Translation: CSATRDRTSYEQYF. The V and J genes are TRBV20-1 and TRBJ2-7; TRBD1 agrees at 8 bases. V lost 6 bases and J lost 1; bases outside the gene matches: 8. This CDR3 comprises 14 residues. Germline-derived CDR1 and CDR2 are DFQATT and SNEGSKA (reference sequence).

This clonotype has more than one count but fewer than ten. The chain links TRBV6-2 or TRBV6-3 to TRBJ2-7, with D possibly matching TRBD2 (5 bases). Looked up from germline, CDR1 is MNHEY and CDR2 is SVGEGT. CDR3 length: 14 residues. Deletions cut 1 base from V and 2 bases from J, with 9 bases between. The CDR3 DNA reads TGTGCCAGCAGTTACTACGGGAACCCCTACGAGCAGTACTTC. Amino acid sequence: CASSYYGNPYEQYF.

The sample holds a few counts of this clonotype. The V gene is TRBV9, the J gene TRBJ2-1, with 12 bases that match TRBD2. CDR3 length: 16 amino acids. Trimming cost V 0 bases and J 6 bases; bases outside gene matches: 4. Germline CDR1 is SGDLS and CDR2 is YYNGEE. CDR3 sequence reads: CASSVVPSGRVNEQFF. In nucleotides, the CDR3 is TGTGCCAGCAGCGTAGTCCCTAGCGGGAGGGTCAATGAGCAGTTCTTC.

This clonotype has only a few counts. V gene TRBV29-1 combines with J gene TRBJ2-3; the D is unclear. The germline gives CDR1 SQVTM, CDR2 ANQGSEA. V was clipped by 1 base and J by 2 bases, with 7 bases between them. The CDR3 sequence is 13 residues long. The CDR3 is CSVEGLTTDTQYF. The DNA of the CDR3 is TGCAGCGTTGAAGGGCTGACCACAGATACGCAGTATTTT.

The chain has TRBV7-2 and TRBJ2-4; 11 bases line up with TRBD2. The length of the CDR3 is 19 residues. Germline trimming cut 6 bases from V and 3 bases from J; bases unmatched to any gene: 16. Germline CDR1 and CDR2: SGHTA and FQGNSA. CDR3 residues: CASRPGSGRAGGVKNIQYF. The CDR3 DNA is TGTGCCAGCAGACCGGGTAGCGGGAGGGCCGGGGGGGTCAAAAACATTCAGTACTTC.

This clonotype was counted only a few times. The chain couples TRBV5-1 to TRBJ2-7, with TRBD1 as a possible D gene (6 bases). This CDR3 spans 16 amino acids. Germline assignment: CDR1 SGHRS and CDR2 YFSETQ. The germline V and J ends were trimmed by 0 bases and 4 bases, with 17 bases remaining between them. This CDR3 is CASSLGAAERGYEQYF. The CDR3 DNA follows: TGCGCCAGCAGCTTGGGTGCAGCGGAAAGGGGGTACGAGCAGTACTTC.

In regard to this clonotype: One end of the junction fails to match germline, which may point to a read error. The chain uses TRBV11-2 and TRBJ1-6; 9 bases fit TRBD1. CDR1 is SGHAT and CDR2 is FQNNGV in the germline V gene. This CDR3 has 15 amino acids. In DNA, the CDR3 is TGTGTCAGCAGTACCCTAGGACAGGGGAATTCACCCCTCCACTTT. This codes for CVSSTLGQGNSPLHF.

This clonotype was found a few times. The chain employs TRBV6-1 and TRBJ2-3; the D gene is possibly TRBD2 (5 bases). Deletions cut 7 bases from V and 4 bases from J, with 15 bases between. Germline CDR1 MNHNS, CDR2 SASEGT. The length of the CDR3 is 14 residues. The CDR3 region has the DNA TGTGCCAGCAATGGTGGCCTAGCCCCAGATACGCAGTATTTT. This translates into CASNGGLAPDTQYF.

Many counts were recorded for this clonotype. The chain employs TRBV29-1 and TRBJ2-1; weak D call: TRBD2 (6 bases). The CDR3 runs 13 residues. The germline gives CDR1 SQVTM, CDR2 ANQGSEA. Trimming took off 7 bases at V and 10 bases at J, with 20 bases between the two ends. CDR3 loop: CSGTGLGVEEQFF. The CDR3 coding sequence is TGCAGCGGAACGGGACTTGGGGTGGAAGAGCAGTTCTTC.

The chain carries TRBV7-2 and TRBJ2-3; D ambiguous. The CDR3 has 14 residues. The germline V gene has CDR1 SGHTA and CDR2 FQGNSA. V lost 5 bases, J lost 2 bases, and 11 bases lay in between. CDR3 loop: CASSPDAYTDTQYF. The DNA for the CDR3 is TGTGCCAGCAGCCCGGATGCGTACACAGATACGCAGTATTTT.

The DNA for the CDR3 is TGTGCCAGCAGCGTAGGGGTTAGCGGGAGCACAGATACGCAGTATTTT. Translated: CASSVGVSGSTDTQYF. J is TRBJ2-3 and V is TRBV9; 7 bases line up with TRBD2. The CDR3 covers 16 residues. CDR1 is SGDLS and CDR2 is YYNGEE in the germline V gene. Germline trimming cut 0 bases from V and 0 bases from J; bases unmatched to any gene: 4.